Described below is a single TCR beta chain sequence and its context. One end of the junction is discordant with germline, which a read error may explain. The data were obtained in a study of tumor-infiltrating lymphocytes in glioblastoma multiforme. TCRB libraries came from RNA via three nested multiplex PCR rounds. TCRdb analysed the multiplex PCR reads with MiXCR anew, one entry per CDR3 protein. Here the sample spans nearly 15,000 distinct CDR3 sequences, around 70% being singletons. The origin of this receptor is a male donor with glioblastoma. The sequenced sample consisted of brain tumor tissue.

CDR3 DNA sequence: TGCAGTGCTTGTCGAATGTTAGATTGGGGAGATATGCAGTATTTT. It specifies CSACRMLDWGDMQYF. V usage is TRBV20-1 and J usage is TRBJ2-3, with D possibly being TRBD2 (5 bases). Looked up from germline, CDR1 is DFQATT and CDR2 is SNEGSKA (reference sequence). The CDR3 runs to 15 residues.